Listed here is a single T cell receptor beta chain. This clonotype was counted only a few times. What this receptor recognizes is not known. Base qualities were left out, and no much larger clone turns up one base away. The data derive from a study of CD8 T cells in ankylosing spondylitis (dated by TCRdb to 2017 to 2019). In terms of the full investigation: T cell receptor beta repertoires were profiled in healthy donors and ankylosing spondylitis patients so that disease-linked TCR variants could be found. The full study cohort was made up of roughly 25 ankylosing spondylitis patients and about a hundred healthy donors. Peripheral blood was sampled, and synovial fluid was also collected from ankylosing spondylitis patients.

The study at large found these results: The disease-linked clones had a CD8+ phenotype and were found at relatively low frequencies in peripheral blood. The disease-linked clones were reported as significantly enriched in matched synovial fluid samples from ankylosing spondylitis patients. Blood from ankylosing spondylitis patients appeared to be characterized by a TCR beta motif made up of under 10 highly homologous amino acid variants. Some TCR beta motif variants had previously been reported in synovial fluid and blood of reactive arthritis patients, which suggested common disease-initiation mechanisms.

V is pruned by 3 bases and J by 0 bases, leaving 2 bases of the junction without a gene match. The germline V gene provides CDR1 MDHEN and CDR2 SYDVKM. The CDR3 numbers 16 residues from cysteine through phenylalanine. The entry retains the CDR3 DNA only, 48 bases that are in frame from base 1. Sequencer: Illumina HiSeq 2500. Quantitative 5'-RACE with molecular barcodes was the method used to prepare the TCR beta libraries. For the original study's pipeline: To identify disease-linked TCR variants, a new computational method was used, one built on a probabilistic model of VDJ rearrangement. TCRdb reprocessed the public reads (quality trimming at Q25 with fastp, clone calling with MiXCR) and kept in-frame beta chains. CDR3 protein sequences are deduplicated, and each keeps its most common genes and DNA. The V and J calls, along with clone size, are taken from TCRdb and not from the paper's own processing. The sample profile shows around 390,000 distinct CDR3 sequences; around 22% of them were found once. Around 17% of the sample is held by the ten biggest clonotypes.

The sequenced sample consisted of blood, either unsorted or a sorted T cell fraction (not recorded which). The sequence is built from TRBV28 and TRBJ2-2, with TRBD2 matching 9 junction bases. The receptor was derived from a male donor with ankylosing spondylitis. CDR3 loop: CASSLRLAANTGELFF. The DNA sequence is as follows: TGTGCCAGCAGTTTGAGACTAGCGGCGAACACCGGGGAGCTGTTTTTT.